This T cell receptor beta chain is drawn from a study of identical twins. The study, taken as a whole, reports: The analysis was cross-sectional rather than longitudinal within donors. With abundant cord blood beta clonotypes, insertions were fewer; memory repertoires showed no such pattern.

TCRdb re-analysed the 5' RACE reads in MiXCR, keeping a single row per CDR3 protein. The sample lists fewer than 650,000 distinct CDR3 sequences; roughly 7.1% were seen once. The CDR3 covers 15 residues. V dropped 5 bases and J dropped 8; count of bases not matched to a gene: 10. Germline V gene data show CDR1 as MNHEY and CDR2 as SMNVEV (reference sequence). This clonotype came up many times. Its specificity is unknown. Healthy Caucasians supplied all donations. A further study also used this sample, focusing on yellow fever vaccine responses in identical twins. That source reports: Twins' T cell vaccine responses reportedly looked partly convergent, partly personalized.

The TCR comes from a woman aged 18-29 years in good health. The material sequenced was PBMCs. The chain uses TRBV27 and TRBJ1-4; 8 nucleotides align to TRBD1. The CDR3 DNA reads TGTGCCAGCAGTGACGGACAGGGAATACGGGAAAAACTGTTTTTT. Amino acids: CASSDGQGIREKLFF.